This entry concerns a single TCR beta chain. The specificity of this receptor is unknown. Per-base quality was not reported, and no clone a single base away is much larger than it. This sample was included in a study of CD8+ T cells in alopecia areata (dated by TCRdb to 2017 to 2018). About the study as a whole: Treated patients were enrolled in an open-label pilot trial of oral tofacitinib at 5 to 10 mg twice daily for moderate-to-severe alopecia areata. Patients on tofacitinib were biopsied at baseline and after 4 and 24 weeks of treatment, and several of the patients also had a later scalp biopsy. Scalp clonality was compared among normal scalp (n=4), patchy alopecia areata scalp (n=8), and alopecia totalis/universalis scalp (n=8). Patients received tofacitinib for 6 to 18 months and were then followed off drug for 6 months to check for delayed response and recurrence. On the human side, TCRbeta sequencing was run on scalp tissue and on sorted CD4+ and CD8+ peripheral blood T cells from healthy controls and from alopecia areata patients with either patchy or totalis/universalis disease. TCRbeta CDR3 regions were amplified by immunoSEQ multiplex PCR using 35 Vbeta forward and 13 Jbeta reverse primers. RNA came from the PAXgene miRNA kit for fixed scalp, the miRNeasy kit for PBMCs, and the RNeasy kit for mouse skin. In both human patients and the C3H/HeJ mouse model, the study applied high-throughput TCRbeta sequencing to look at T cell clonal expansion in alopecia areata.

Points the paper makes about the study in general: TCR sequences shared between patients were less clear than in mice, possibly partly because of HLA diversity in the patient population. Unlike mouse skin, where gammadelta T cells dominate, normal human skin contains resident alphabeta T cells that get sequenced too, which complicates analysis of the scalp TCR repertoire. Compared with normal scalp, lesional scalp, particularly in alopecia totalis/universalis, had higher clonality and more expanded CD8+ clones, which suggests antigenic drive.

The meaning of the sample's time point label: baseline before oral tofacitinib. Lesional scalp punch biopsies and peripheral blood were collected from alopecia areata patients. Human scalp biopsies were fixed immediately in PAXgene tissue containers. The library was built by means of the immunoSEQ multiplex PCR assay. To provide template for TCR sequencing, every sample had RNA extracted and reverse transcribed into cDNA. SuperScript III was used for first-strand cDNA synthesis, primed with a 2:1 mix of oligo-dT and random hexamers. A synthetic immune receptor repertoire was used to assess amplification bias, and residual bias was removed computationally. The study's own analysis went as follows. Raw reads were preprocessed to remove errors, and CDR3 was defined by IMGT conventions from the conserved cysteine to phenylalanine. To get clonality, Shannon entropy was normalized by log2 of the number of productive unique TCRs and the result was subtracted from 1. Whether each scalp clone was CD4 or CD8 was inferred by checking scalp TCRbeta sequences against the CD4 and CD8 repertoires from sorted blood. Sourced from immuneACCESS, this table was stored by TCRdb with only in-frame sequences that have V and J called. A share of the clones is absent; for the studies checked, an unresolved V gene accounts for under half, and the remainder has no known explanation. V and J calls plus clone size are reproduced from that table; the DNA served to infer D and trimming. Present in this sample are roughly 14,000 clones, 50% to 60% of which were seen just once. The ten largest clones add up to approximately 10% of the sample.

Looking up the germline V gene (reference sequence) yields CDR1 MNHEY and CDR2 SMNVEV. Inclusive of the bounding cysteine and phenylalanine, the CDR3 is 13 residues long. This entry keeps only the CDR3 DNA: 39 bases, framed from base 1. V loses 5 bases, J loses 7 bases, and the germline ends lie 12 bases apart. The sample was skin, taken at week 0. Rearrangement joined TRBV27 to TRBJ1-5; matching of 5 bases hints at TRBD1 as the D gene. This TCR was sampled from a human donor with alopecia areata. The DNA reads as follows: TGTGCCAGCAGTCCCCGGGACCTACAGCCCCAGCATTTT. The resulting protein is CASSPRDLQPQHF.